This entry lists 25 T cell receptor beta chains sequenced from one sample in a study of T cell responses to AZD1222 COVID-19 vaccine. Data came from immunoSEQ multiplex PCR; TCRdb stores just in-frame clones and leaves some out. The repertoire holds about 120,000 clones, with roughly 90% as singletons. Specimen: peripheral blood, collected on day 0 of AZD1222 vaccination. Receptors were obtained from an adult in good health.

The V gene is TRBV27, the J gene TRBJ1-6; a possible D gene is TRBD1 (5 bases). The CDR3 spans 16 residues. Between the trimmed V and J ends, which lost 5 bases and 6 bases, there was a span of 17 bases. From germline, CDR1 is MNHEY and CDR2 SMNVEV (reference sequence). The CDR3 DNA reads TGTGCCAGCAGTCCCATTCCAGGGTTTGCTAATTCACCCCTCCACTTT. Protein: CASSPIPGFANSPLHF.

The chain joins TRBV4-2 to TRBJ2-7; possibly TRBD1 for D (6 bases). V lost 5 bases to trimming and J lost 4 bases, with 6 bases between them. The CDR3 spans 11 residues. In germline, CDR1 is LGHNA, CDR2 YNFKEQ. CDR3 amino acids: CASSDRYEQYF. The DNA of the CDR3 is TGTGCCAGCAGCGACAGGTACGAGCAGTACTTC.

This rearrangement joins TRBV12-5 to TRBJ2-7; D gene unclear. Germline CDR1 and CDR2: LGHNT and FRNRAP. V was shortened by 7 bases and J by 1 base, with 14 bases between the two germline ends. This CDR3 is 14 amino acids long. This CDR3 is CASDGVDGSYEQYF. The CDR3, as DNA: TGTGCTAGTGATGGAGTGGACGGATCCTACGAGCAGTACTTC.

This chain connects TRBV3-1 (or the pseudogene TRBV3-2) to TRBJ2-1; 8 nucleotides match TRBD2. The CDR3 contains 16 residues. Germline assignment: CDR1 LGHDT and CDR2 YNNKEL (reference sequence). The J segment lost 6 bases and the V segment lost 4 bases, leaving 11 bases of the junction unmatched. CDR3 in DNA: TGTGCCAGCAGCCCCCTTGCGGGAGGACGTCGCAATGAGCAGTTCTTC. Its protein is CASSPLAGGRRNEQFF.

V is TRBV28 and J is TRBJ2-1; 10 nucleotides line up with TRBD2. Germline V gene data show CDR1 as MDHEN and CDR2 as SYDVKM. V was clipped by 7 bases and J by 2 bases; unmatched bases: 5. This CDR3 contains 15 residues. The CDR3 sequence: CASISSGSPYNEQFF. The DNA for the CDR3 is TGTGCCAGCATCTCTAGCGGGAGCCCCTACAATGAGCAGTTCTTC. Looking up the rest from reference TRBV28 and TRBJ2-1 gives the full variable domain: DVKVTQSSRYLVKRTGEKVFLECVQDMDHENMFWYRQDPGLGLRLIYFSYDVKMKEKGDIPEGYSVSREKKERFSLILESASTNQTSMYLCASISSGSPYNEQFFGPGTRLTVL.

This clone was seen once. The chain employs TRBV14 and TRBJ1-2, with D possibly TRBD1 on 6 matching bases. CDR3 length equals 14 residues. Germline values: CDR1 SGHDN, CDR2 FVKESK. Deletions cut 1 base from V and 4 bases from J, with 10 bases between. This CDR3 is CASSQGYRAYGYTF. The CDR3 nucleotides read TGTGCCAGCAGCCAAGGATACAGGGCCTATGGCTACACCTTC. Filled out from reference TRBV14 and TRBJ1-2, the complete variable domain reads EAGVTQFPSHSVIEKGQTVTLRCDPISGHDNLYWYRRVMGKEIKFLLHFVKESKQDESGMPNNRFLAERTGGTYSTLKVQPAELEDSGVYFCASSQGYRAYGYTFGSGTRLTVV.

With regard to this clone: A read error may account for a junction end that differs from germline. This chain uses TRBV11-2 with TRBJ2-1; a weak D match, TRBD2 (5 bases). This CDR3 contains 14 residues. In germline, CDR1 is SGHAT, CDR2 FQNNGV. The CDR3 DNA follows: TGTGCCAGCACCTTAGGAGGATCCTACAATGAGCAGTTCTTC. This sequence encodes CASTLGGSYNEQFF.

This chain joins TRBV6-5 and TRBJ2-7; D is perhaps TRBD1 (5 bases). The CDR3 spans 13 residues. The V gene lost 7 bases and the J gene lost 6 bases, with 16 bases spanning the gap. Germline loops: CDR1 MNHEY, CDR2 SVGAGI. The CDR3 here is CASMHPGLGEQYF. For the CDR3, the DNA is TGTGCCAGCATGCACCCAGGGCTGGGCGAGCAGTACTTC.

This sequence joins TRBV13 and TRBJ1-1; D is perhaps TRBD1 (6 bases). The germline V gene has CDR1 PRHDT and CDR2 FYEKMQ (reference sequence). The CDR3 covers 15 residues. The V and J ends lost 5 bases and 1 base respectively, with 14 bases between them. CDR3 protein: CASSPGTFANTEAFF. The CDR3 DNA reads as TGTGCCAGCAGCCCCGGGACATTTGCGAACACTGAAGCTTTCTTT.

The chain links TRBV12-3 or TRBV12-4 to TRBJ2-1, with TRBD2 identical over 7 bases. V gave up 4 bases and J gave up 9 bases; unmatched junction bases: 3. This CDR3 is 12 amino acids long. The CDR3 coding sequence is TGTGCCAGCAGTTCTGGGGGGGGTGAGCAGTTCTTC. Translation gives CASSSGGGEQFF.

The gene calls are TRBV28 and TRBJ2-1, with a possible D match to TRBD2 (6 bases). The CDR3 runs to 14 residues. The germline CDR1 and CDR2 sequences are MDHEN and SYDVKM. Trimming removed 5 bases at V and 3 bases at J, with 11 bases between. CDR3 bases: TGTGCCAGCAGTCTGGGACTCCTCTACAATGAGCAGTTCTTC. Translation gives CASSLGLLYNEQFF.

The chain couples TRBV2 to TRBJ2-1; a weak D match, TRBD1 (6 bases). Germline V gene data show CDR1 as SNHLY and CDR2 as FYNNEI. The CDR3 covers 14 residues. V lost 8 bases and J 4 bases, leaving 15 bases between the germline ends. DNA of the CDR3: TGTGCCAGCGAAGGGACAAACATTTACAATGAGCAGTTCTTC. Translation: CASEGTNIYNEQFF.

V usage is TRBV4-2 and J usage is TRBJ2-5, with 7 bases aligning to TRBD2. V lost 0 bases and J lost 5; bases outside the gene matches: 3. The CDR3 covers 14 residues. Germline V CDR1 and CDR2: LGHNA, YNFKEQ. In DNA, the CDR3 is TGTGCCAGCAGCCAAGATATAGCGGGCGAGACCCAGTACTTC. Translation: CASSQDIAGETQYF.

This clone was recorded only once. This chain uses TRBV3-1 (or the pseudogene TRBV3-2) with TRBJ1-2, with D perhaps TRBD1 (5 bases). Germline CDR1 is LGHDT and CDR2 is YNNKEL (reference sequence). The V end was cut by 4 bases, the J end by 5 bases, with 11 bases between. CDR3 length: 13 amino acids. The CDR3 protein is CASSRQGEYGYTF. CDR3 DNA sequence: TGTGCCAGCAGCCGTCAAGGGGAATATGGCTACACCTTC.

Notes on this clone: The junction and the germline gene differ at one end; a read error may be behind it. The chain joins TRBV5-6 to TRBJ1-2; 12 nucleotides line up with TRBD1. The germline CDR1 and CDR2 sequences are SGHDT and YYEEEE. This CDR3 comprises 17 residues. The CDR3 spells CASSWTGTGGEKVIGIF. The CDR3, as DNA: TGTGCCAGCAGCTGGACCGGGACAGGGGGCGAGAAAGTTATAGGGATCTTC. Using reference TRBV5-6 and TRBJ1-2 for the parts outside the CDR3, the full variable domain is DAGVTQSPTHLIKTRGQQVTLRCSPKSGHDTVSWYQQALGQGPQFIFQYYEEEERQRGNFPDRFSGHQFPNYSSELNVNALLLGDSALYLCASSWTGTGGEKVIGIFGSGTRLTVV.

The rearrangement links TRBV6-5 to TRBJ2-1; 10 nucleotides line up with TRBD2. There are 13 residues in the CDR3. V lost 8 bases to trimming and J lost 7 bases; unmatched junction nucleotides: 5. The germline CDR1 and CDR2 sequences are MNHEY and SVGAGI. The chain's CDR3 is CASQREGHNEQFF. The CDR3 region has the DNA TGTGCCAGCCAGCGGGAGGGCCATAATGAGCAGTTCTTC.

The chain couples TRBV5-6 to TRBJ1-2, with 7 bases that match TRBD1. Germline CDR1 is SGHDT and CDR2 is YYEEEE. CDR3 length: 13 amino acids. V lost 0 bases, J lost 6 bases, and 2 bases stayed unmatched. The CDR3 DNA sequence: TGTGCCAGCAGCTTGGCAGACAGGGATGGCTACACCTTC. Translating gives CASSLADRDGYTF.

J is TRBJ1-2 and V is TRBV6-1, with D uncertain. The CDR3 totals 13 residues. Trimming removed 1 base from V and 4 bases from J, with 7 bases in between. Per the germline V gene, CDR1 is MNHNS and CDR2 is SASEGT. CDR3 residues: CASSEGQTYGYTF. DNA of the CDR3: TGTGCCAGCAGTGAAGGGCAGACCTATGGCTACACCTTC.

The chain links TRBV13 to TRBJ2-4; D perhaps matches TRBD1 (5 bases). CDR1 is PRHDT, CDR2 FYEKMQ, per germline (reference sequence). V gave up 1 base and J gave up 0 bases, with 16 bases separating them. This CDR3 is 18 amino acids long. CDR3 sequence: CASSLVRDSHLAKNIQYF. CDR3 DNA: TGTGCCAGCAGCTTAGTACGAGACAGCCATTTAGCCAAAAACATTCAGTACTTC.

This clone was observed a few times. The V call is TRBV7-8, the J call TRBJ1-5; the D gene is possibly TRBD1 (6 bases). The CDR3 covers 15 residues. V was pared by 2 bases and J by 5 bases, with 13 bases between. The V gene's germline CDR1 is SGHVS and CDR2 FQNEAQ. The CDR3 bases are TGTGCCAGCAGCTTACAGGGGCAATCGGATCAGCCCCAGCATTTT. Amino acids: CASSLQGQSDQPQHF.

There are a few counts of this clone. V usage is TRBV11-2 and J usage is TRBJ2-1; 7 nucleotides agree with TRBD1. V was clipped by 5 bases and J by 3 bases; unmatched bases: 4. CDR1 and CDR2 from the germline V gene are SGHAT and FQNNGV. CDR3 size: 14 residues. The CDR3: CASSTRTGYNEQFF. DNA of the CDR3: TGTGCCAGCAGCACACGGACAGGCTACAATGAGCAGTTCTTC.

The chain combines TRBV7-8 with TRBJ2-3; D perhaps matches TRBD2 (5 bases). Germline V CDR1 and CDR2: SGHVS, FQNEAQ. V shed 4 bases and J shed 3 bases, with 14 bases lying between them. The CDR3 is made up of 15 amino acids. The CDR3 sequence is CASSSGVGVTDTQYF. For the CDR3, the DNA is TGTGCCAGCAGCTCAGGAGTGGGAGTAACAGATACGCAGTATTTT.

The genes are TRBV19 and TRBJ2-1, with TRBD2 identical over 7 bases. This CDR3 comprises 16 residues. After removal of 5 bases from V and 2 bases from J, the junction contained 9 bases not matched to a gene. Germline V gene data show CDR1 as LNHDA and CDR2 as SQIVND (reference sequence). DNA of the CDR3: TGTGCCAGTAGTGAACCGGCTAGCGGAACCTACAATGAGCAGTTCTTC. Translated: CASSEPASGTYNEQFF.

The sample holds one count of this clone. The chain carries TRBV24-1 and TRBJ2-7; D is unresolved. Trimming cost V 2 bases and J 3 bases, with 4 bases left between them. Germline V gives CDR1 KGHDR, CDR2 SFDVKD. The CDR3 runs 12 residues. CDR3 in DNA: TGTGCCACCAGTGATTCCTACTACGAGCAGTACTTC. Translated: CATSDSYYEQYF.

This clone was picked up a small number of times. The rearrangement uses TRBV18 and TRBJ2-7; no firm D call. Per the germline V gene, CDR1 is KGHSH and CDR2 is LQKENI. V dropped 0 bases and J dropped 2 bases, with 5 bases sitting between them. The CDR3 extends over 13 amino acids. The CDR3 spells CASSPPVTYEQYF. CDR3 DNA sequence: TGTGCCAGCTCACCACCAGTGACCTACGAGCAGTACTTC.